This T cell receptor (beta chain) appears in the sequencing data of a study of cytomegalovirus exposure and HLA in healthy donors. General observations from the study: The majority of TCR sequences were rare, yet some public TCRs appeared in many donors. Subsequent analysis showed first-cohort TCR clusters tending to co-occur in 95 to 150 validation repertoires. It was about 150 TCR beta chains that were listed as cytomegalovirus-associated.

The table came from immunoSEQ multiplex PCR; TCRdb's copy has only in-frame clones and leaves some out. Here the sample spans approximately 100,000 clones, roughly 90% being singletons. Concerning this clone: Its target is unknown.

V was trimmed by 6 bases and J by 1 base, leaving 10 bases between them. The CDR3 sequence is 15 residues long. Germline V gene data show CDR1 as MNHEY and CDR2 as SMNVEV (reference sequence). V and J are TRBV27 and TRBJ2-6; a possible D gene is TRBD1 (5 bases). This clonotype originated in a man in his late teens or twenties in good health and CMV-seropositive. The specimen sequenced was PBMCs. The CDR3: CASSTRQSGANVLTF. CDR3 DNA sequence: TGTGCCAGCAGCACCCGACAGTCTGGGGCCAACGTCCTGACTTTC.